This T cell receptor (beta chain) was observed in a study of T cell responses to AZD1222 COVID-19 vaccine. Looked up from germline, CDR1 is SGHAT and CDR2 is FQNNGV. Trimming removed 3 bases at V and 3 bases at J, with 12 bases between. This CDR3 has 14 residues. Findings and limits, study-wide: Spike-wide vaccine-associated CD4 TCRs dominated at 160-218 and 743-854. The peak T cell response came first, and repertoires were sampled only after it. Donors, mostly white British, included more females; clonal diversity was possibly underestimated.

This clone came up a few times. What it binds is not known. The data were produced by immunoSEQ multiplex PCR, yet TCRdb's version contains in-frame clones alone and is incomplete. The sample has roughly 100,000 clones, over 75% seen once. The sequenced sample was peripheral blood, obtained on day 0 of AZD1222 vaccination. The chain recombines TRBV11-2 with TRBJ2-7, with a tentative D call TRBD1 (5 bases). This sequence originates from an adult in good health. DNA of the CDR3: TGTGCCAGCAGCTTGTCCACCCAGGGCTACGAGCAGTACTTC. Its translation is CASSLSTQGYEQYF.